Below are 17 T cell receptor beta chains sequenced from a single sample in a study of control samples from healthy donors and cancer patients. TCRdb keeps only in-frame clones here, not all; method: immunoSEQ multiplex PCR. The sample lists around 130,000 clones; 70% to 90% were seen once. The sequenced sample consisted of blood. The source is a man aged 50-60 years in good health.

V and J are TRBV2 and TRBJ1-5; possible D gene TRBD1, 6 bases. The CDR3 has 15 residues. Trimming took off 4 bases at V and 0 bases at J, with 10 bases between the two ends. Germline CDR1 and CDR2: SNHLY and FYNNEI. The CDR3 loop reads CASSGQVNSNQPQHF. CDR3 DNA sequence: TGTGCCAGCAGTGGACAGGTAAATAGCAATCAGCCCCAGCATTTT.

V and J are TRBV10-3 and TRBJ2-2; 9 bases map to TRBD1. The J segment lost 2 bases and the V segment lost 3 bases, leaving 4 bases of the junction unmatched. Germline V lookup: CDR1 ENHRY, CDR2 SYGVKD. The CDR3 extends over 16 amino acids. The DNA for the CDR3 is TGTGCCATCAGTGATCCACAGGGGGCTAACACCGGGGAGCTGTTTTTT. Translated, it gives CAISDPQGANTGELFF.

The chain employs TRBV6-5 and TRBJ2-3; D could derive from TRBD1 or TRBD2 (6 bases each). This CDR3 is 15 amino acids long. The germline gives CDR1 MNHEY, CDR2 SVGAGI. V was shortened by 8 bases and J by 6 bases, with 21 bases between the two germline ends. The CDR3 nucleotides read TGTGCCAGCCCATCAGGGGTAAACGCGGGGGATACGCAGTATTTT. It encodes CASPSGVNAGDTQYF.

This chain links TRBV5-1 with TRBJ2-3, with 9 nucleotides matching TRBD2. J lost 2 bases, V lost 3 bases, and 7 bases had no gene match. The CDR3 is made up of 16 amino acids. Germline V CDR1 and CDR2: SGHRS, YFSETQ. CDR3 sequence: CASSYGQRGATDTQYF. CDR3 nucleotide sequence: TGCGCCAGCAGCTACGGGCAGCGGGGGGCCACAGATACGCAGTATTTT.

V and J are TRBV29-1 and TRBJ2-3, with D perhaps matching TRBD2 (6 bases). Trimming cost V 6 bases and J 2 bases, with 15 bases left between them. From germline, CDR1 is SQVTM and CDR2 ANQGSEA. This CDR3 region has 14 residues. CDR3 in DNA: TGCAGCGTAGACGGGACTGCACTCACAGATACGCAGTATTTT. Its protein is CSVDGTALTDTQYF.

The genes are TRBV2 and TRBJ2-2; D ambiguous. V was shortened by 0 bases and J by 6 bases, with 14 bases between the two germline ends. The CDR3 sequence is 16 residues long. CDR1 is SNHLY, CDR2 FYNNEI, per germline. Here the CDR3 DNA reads TGTGCCAGCAGTGAAGCGGCATATGGAGCAGCCGGGGAGCTGTTTTTT. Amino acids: CASSEAAYGAAGELFF. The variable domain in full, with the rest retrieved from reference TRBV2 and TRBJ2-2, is EPEVTQTPSHQVTQMGQEVILRCVPISNHLYFYWYRQILGQKVEFLVSFYNNEISEKSEIFDDQFSVERPDGSNFTLKIRSTKLEDSAMYFCASSEAAYGAAGELFFGEGSRLTVL.

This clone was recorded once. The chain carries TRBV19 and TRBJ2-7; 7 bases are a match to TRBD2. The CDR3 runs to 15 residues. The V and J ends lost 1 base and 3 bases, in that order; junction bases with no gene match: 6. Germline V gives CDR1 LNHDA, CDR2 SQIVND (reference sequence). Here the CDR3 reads CASSIGLAALYEQYF. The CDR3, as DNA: TGTGCCAGTAGTATAGGCCTAGCGGCACTCTACGAGCAGTACTTC.

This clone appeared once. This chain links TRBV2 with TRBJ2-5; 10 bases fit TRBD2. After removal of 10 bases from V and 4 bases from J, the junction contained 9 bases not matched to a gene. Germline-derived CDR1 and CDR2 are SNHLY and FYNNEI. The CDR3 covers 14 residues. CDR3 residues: CATKGLATLETQYF. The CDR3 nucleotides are TGTGCCACGAAGGGACTAGCGACATTAGAGACCCAGTACTTC.

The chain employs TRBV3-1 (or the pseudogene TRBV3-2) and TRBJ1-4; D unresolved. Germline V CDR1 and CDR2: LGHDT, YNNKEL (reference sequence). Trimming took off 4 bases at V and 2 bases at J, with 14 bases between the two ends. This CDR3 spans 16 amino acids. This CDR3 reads CASSRRTFGTNEKLFF. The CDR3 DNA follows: TGTGCCAGCAGCCGGAGGACCTTTGGCACTAATGAAAAACTGTTTTTT.

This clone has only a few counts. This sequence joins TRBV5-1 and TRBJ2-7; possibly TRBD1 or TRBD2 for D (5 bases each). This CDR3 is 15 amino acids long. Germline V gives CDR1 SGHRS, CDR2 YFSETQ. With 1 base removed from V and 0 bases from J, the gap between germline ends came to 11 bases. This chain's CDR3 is CASSLYAGSSYEQYF. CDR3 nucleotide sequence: TGCGCCAGCAGCTTGTATGCAGGGAGCTCCTACGAGCAGTACTTC.

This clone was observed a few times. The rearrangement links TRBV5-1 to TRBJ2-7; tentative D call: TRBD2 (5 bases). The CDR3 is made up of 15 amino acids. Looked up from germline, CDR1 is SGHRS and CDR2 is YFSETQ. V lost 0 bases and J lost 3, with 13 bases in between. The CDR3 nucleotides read TGCGCCAGCAGCTTGGCCGGGGTGGTGGACTACGAGCAGTACTTC. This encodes CASSLAGVVDYEQYF.

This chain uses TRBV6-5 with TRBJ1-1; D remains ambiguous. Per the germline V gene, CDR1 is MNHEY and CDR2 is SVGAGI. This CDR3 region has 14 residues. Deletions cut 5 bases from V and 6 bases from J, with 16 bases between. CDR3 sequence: CASSHRVHISEAFF. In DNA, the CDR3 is TGTGCCAGCAGTCATCGGGTCCACATCTCTGAAGCTTTCTTT.

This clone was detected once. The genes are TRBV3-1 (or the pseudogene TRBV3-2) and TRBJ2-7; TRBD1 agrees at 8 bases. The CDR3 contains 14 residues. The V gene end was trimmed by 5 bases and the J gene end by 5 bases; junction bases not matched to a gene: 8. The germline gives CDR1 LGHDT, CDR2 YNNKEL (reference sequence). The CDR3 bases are TGTGCCAGCAGCGAACAGGGGGTTTTGAACGAGCAGTACTTC. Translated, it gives CASSEQGVLNEQYF.

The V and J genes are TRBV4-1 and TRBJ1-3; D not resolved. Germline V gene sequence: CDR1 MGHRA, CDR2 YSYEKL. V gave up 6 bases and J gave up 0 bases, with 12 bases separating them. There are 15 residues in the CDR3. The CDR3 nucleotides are TGCGCCAGCAGATCGCAGCCCAACTCTGGAAACACCATATATTTT. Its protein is CASRSQPNSGNTIYF.

Written as DNA, the CDR3 is TGTGCCAGTAGTAAAGACGACAATCAGCCCCAGCATTTT. Its translation: CASSKDDNQPQHF. V usage is TRBV19 and J usage is TRBJ1-5; D not resolved. The CDR3 runs 13 residues. Per the germline V gene, CDR1 is LNHDA and CDR2 is SQIVND (reference sequence). V was clipped by 4 bases and J by 3 bases, with 7 bases between them.

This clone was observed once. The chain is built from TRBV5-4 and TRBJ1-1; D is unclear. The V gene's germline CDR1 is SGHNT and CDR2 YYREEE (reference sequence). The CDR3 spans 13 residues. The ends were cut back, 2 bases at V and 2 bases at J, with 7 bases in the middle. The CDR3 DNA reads TGTGCCAGCAGCTTAAGCACAAACACTGAAGCTTTCTTT. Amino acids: CASSLSTNTEAFF. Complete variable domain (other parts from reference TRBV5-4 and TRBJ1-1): ETGVTQSPTHLIKTRGQQVTLRCSSQSGHNTVSWYQQALGQGPQFIFQYYREEENGRGNFPPRFSGLQFPNYSSELNVNALELDDSALYLCASSLSTNTEAFFGQGTRLTVV.

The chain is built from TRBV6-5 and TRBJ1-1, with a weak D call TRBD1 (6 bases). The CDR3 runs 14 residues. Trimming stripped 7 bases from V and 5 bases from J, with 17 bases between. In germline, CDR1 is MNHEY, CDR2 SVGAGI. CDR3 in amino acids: CASKTQGSGTEAFF. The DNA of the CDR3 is TGTGCCAGCAAGACACAGGGAAGCGGAACTGAAGCTTTCTTT.